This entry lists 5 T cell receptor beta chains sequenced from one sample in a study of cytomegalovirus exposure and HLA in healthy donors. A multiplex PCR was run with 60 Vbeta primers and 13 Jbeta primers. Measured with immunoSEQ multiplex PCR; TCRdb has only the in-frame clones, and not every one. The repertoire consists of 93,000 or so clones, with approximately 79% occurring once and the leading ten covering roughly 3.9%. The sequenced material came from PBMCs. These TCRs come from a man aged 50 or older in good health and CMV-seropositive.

CDR3 DNA sequence: TGTGCCAGCAGTTCATACAGGACTAGCGGGGTTCCAGATACGCAGTATTTT. It is translated as CASSSYRTSGVPDTQYF. The chain is built from TRBV27 and TRBJ2-3; 12 bases are a match to TRBD2. Germline CDR1 is MNHEY and CDR2 is SMNVEV (reference sequence). V dropped 4 bases and J dropped 4; count of bases not matched to a gene: 9. The CDR3 extends over 17 amino acids.

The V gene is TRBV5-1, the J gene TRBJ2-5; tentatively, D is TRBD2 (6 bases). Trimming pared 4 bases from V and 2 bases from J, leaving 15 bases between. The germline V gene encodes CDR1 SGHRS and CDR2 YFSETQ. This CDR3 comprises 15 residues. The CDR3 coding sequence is TGCGCCAGCAGCCCTGGGACTGAACTTCAAGAGACCCAGTACTTC. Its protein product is CASSPGTELQETQYF.

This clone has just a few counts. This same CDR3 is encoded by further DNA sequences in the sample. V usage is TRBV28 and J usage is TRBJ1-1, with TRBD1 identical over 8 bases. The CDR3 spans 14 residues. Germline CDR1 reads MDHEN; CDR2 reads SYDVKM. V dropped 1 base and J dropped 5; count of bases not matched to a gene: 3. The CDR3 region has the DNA TGTGCCAGCAGTTTATCAGGGGGCGGGACTGAAGCTTTCTTT. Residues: CASSLSGGGTEAFF.

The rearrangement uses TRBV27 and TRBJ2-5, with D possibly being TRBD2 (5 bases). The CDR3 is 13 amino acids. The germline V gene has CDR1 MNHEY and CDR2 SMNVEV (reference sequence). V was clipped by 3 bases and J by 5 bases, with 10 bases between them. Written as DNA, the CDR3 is TGTGCCAGCAGTTTTATGGAGGAGGAGACCCAGTACTTC. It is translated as CASSFMEEETQYF.

CDR3 DNA sequence: TGTGCCAGCAAAGAGCGGGAGGGTAATACGCAGTATTTT. Translated: CASKEREGNTQYF. This chain joins TRBV7-9 and TRBJ2-3; 10 bases are shared with TRBD2. V was pared by 7 bases and J by 7 bases, with 5 bases of the junction left unmatched. The germline V gene encodes CDR1 SEHNR and CDR2 FQNEAQ (reference sequence). The CDR3 length is 13 residues.